What follows are 4 T cell receptor beta chains derived from one specimen sequenced in a study of T-cell memory formation after mild COVID-19. Using its own MiXCR run on the 5' RACE reads, TCRdb lists one record per CDR3 protein. The sample lists about 250,000 distinct CDR3 sequences, just over 15% occurring once. Sequencing was performed on PBMCs or a T cell subset sorted from them (not recorded which). These receptors were taken from an adult woman who had mild COVID-19 (a few samples of this study predate the infection). Cell type and time point are not known.

The V gene is TRBV15, the J gene TRBJ2-7, with a possible D match to TRBD2 (5 bases). The CDR3 covers 13 residues. Germline-derived CDR1 and CDR2 are LNHNV and YYDKDF (reference sequence). The ends were cut back, 1 base at V and 7 bases at J, with 11 bases in the middle. CDR3 sequence (DNA): TGTGCCACCAGCAGAGTGCGGGTTCGAGAGCAGTACTTC. It codes for CATSRVRVREQYF. The full variable domain, rest sourced from reference TRBV15 and TRBJ2-7, is DAMVIQNPRYQVTQFGKPVTLSCSQTLNHNVMYWYQQKSSQAPKLLFHYYDKDFNNEADTPDNFQSRRPNTSFCFLDIRSPGLGDTAMYLCATSRVRVREQYFGPGTRLTVT.

This clonotype has a handful of counts. The rearrangement joins TRBV7-6 to TRBJ2-7; D is unclear. V dropped 2 bases and J dropped 0 bases, with 11 bases sitting between them. Per the germline V gene, CDR1 is SGHVS and CDR2 is FNYEAQ. This CDR3 region has 15 residues. The CDR3 reads CASSLSLGISYEQYF. In DNA form, the CDR3 reads TGTGCCAGCAGCTTAAGTTTGGGGATCTCCTACGAGCAGTACTTC.

V is TRBV2 and J is TRBJ2-1; 13 bases line up with TRBD2. Trimming removed 3 bases from V and 7 bases from J; junction bases left unmatched: 3. In germline, CDR1 is SNHLY, CDR2 FYNNEI. The CDR3 consists of 15 residues. The chain's CDR3 is CASSDRTSGSNEQFF. CDR3 nucleotide sequence: TGTGCCAGCAGTGACAGGACTAGCGGGAGTAATGAGCAGTTCTTC. Complete variable domain (other parts from reference TRBV2 and TRBJ2-1): EPEVTQTPSHQVTQMGQEVILRCVPISNHLYFYWYRQILGQKVEFLVSFYNNEISEKSEIFDDQFSVERPDGSNFTLKIRSTKLEDSAMYFCASSDRTSGSNEQFFGPGTRLTVL.

The CDR3 here is CASSVGVQGGTEAFF. CDR3 coding DNA: TGTGCCAGCAGCGTAGGGGTCCAGGGAGGCACTGAAGCTTTCTTT. V gene TRBV9 combines with J gene TRBJ1-1; a weak D match, TRBD1 (5 bases). Germline lookup yields CDR1 SGDLS and CDR2 YYNGEE. This CDR3 is 15 amino acids long. The V end was cut by 0 bases, the J end by 4 bases, with 13 bases between.